These 17 T cell receptor beta chains were all obtained from the same sample, sequenced in a study of blood T cell repertoires in COVID-19 (dated by TCRdb to the early 2020s). Library preparation used the immunoSEQ multiplex PCR assay. The table comes from immuneACCESS by way of TCRdb, which keeps in-frame sequences with V and J called. Part of the clones is missing from these tables; in studies checked, under half for an unresolved V gene and the rest for unknown reasons. Across this sample there are roughly 380,000 clones, with 75% to 90% seen only once. Clones ranked in the top ten supply 1.5% to 1.7% of the sample. Material for sequencing was peripheral blood. Source of these receptors: a woman aged 40 to 50 with COVID-19, enrolled during active disease.

The V call is TRBV6-2 or TRBV6-3, the J call TRBJ2-7; D may be TRBD1 (6 bases). The CDR3 loop spans 12 amino acids. Per the germline V gene, CDR1 is MNHEY and CDR2 is SVGEGT. V gave up 6 bases and J gave up 7 bases, with 13 bases separating them. The CDR3: CASSHRVSEQYF. CDR3 nucleotide sequence: TGTGCCAGCAGCCACAGGGTCTCGGAGCAGTACTTC.

V gene TRBV4-3 combines with J gene TRBJ2-2; a possible D gene is TRBD2 (6 bases). The V gene's germline CDR1 is LGHNA and CDR2 YSLEER. V was shortened by 3 bases and J by 5 bases, with 19 bases between the two germline ends. The CDR3 has 17 residues. The CDR3 DNA reads as TGCGCCAGCAGCCAGGGATCTCGAGGGGCGGGAACCGGGGAGCTGTTTTTT. It translates to CASSQGSRGAGTGELFF.

This chain connects TRBV7-2 to TRBJ2-7; TRBD2 matches at 14 bases. Germline V gene lookup returns CDR1 SGHTA and CDR2 FQGNSA. The CDR3 has 17 residues. Trimming removed 5 bases from V and 5 bases from J; junction bases left unmatched: 11. The CDR3 DNA reads TGTGCCAGCAGCCTGTGGACTAGCGGGAGGTCGGGCGACGAGCAGTACTTC. Protein product: CASSLWTSGRSGDEQYF.

Regarding this clone: In the same sample, other DNA sequences code for this CDR3. The chain is built from TRBV28 and TRBJ2-7; the D is unclear. CDR1 is MDHEN and CDR2 is SYDVKM in the germline V gene. CDR3 length: 11 amino acids. The V end was cut by 5 bases, the J end by 9 bases, with 11 bases between. The DNA for the CDR3 is TGTGCCAGCAGTCCAAAGTCGGTGCAGTACTTC. This encodes CASSPKSVQYF.

V is TRBV7-2 and J is TRBJ1-6; tentative D call: TRBD1 (6 bases). V dropped 5 bases and J dropped 7 bases, with 15 bases sitting between them. Germline V gene lookup returns CDR1 SGHTA and CDR2 FQGNSA. The CDR3 has 15 residues. The CDR3 protein is CASSITGTLNSPLHF. In nucleotides, the CDR3 is TGTGCCAGCAGCATTACCGGGACACTGAATTCACCCCTCCACTTT.

The chain couples TRBV2 to TRBJ1-2, with a weak D call TRBD1 (6 bases). Trimming took off 6 bases at V and 1 base at J, with 18 bases between the two ends. The germline gives CDR1 SNHLY, CDR2 FYNNEI. This CDR3 is 16 amino acids long. The CDR3 region is CASSSQPGGFNYGYTF. The CDR3 DNA follows: TGTGCCAGCAGCTCACAACCGGGGGGCTTTAACTATGGCTACACCTTC.

The rearrangement links TRBV5-1 to TRBJ2-5, with a weak D call TRBD2 (7 bases). Between the trimmed V and J ends, which lost 3 bases and 5 bases, there was a span of 11 bases. The CDR3 loop spans 13 amino acids. Germline V CDR1 and CDR2: SGHRS, YFSETQ. CDR3 in DNA: TGCGCCAGCAGCTCCGCGGGGGCGGAGACCCAGTACTTC. Protein product: CASSSAGAETQYF. The full variable domain, its missing parts supplied by reference TRBV5-1 and TRBJ2-5, is KAGVTQTPRYLIKTRGQQVTLSCSPISGHRSVSWYQQTPGQGLQFLFEYFSETQRNKGNFPGRFSGRQFSNSRSEMNVSTLELGDSALYLCASSSAGAETQYFGPGTRLLVL.

This clone showed up many times. V gene TRBV6-6 combines with J gene TRBJ2-1, with 8 bases lining up with TRBD2. Germline V gives CDR1 MNHNY, CDR2 SVGAGI (reference sequence). With 6 bases clipped from V and 6 bases from J, the junction kept 7 bases outside the gene matches. The CDR3 is 14 amino acids. The CDR3 sequence is CASSLLAEANEQFF. CDR3 coding DNA: TGTGCCAGCAGCCTACTAGCGGAAGCCAATGAGCAGTTCTTC.

CDR3 nucleotide sequence: TGTGCCAGCAGCCCCGAAGGCAGGCAAGAGACCCAGTACTTC. Amino acid sequence: CASSPEGRQETQYF. V gene TRBV5-6 combines with J gene TRBJ2-5; D is ambiguous. Looked up from germline, CDR1 is SGHDT and CDR2 is YYEEEE. The V end was cut by 4 bases, the J end by 2 bases, with 12 bases between. The CDR3 loop spans 14 amino acids.

This clone was seen more than once but under ten times. CDR3 loop: CASSYWDKDYEQYF. DNA for the CDR3: TGTGCCAGCAGTTATTGGGACAAGGACTACGAGCAGTACTTC. J is TRBJ2-7 and V is TRBV6-6; tentatively, D is TRBD1 (6 bases). Germline CDR1 MNHNY, CDR2 SVGAGI (reference sequence). The V gene lost 3 bases and the J gene lost 3 bases, with 12 bases spanning the gap. This CDR3 contains 14 residues.

This rearrangement joins TRBV19 to TRBJ1-5; TRBD1 agrees at 11 bases. Germline values: CDR1 LNHDA, CDR2 SQIVND (reference sequence). Trimming removed 7 bases from V and 8 bases from J; junction bases left unmatched: 22. CDR3 length equals 19 residues. The CDR3 bases are TGTGCCAGTACCCTGTTCCGGGACAGGGGGAGAGAAGGGGGGGAGCCCCAGCATTTT. As protein: CASTLFRDRGREGGEPQHF. Filled out from reference TRBV19 and TRBJ1-5, the complete variable domain reads DGGITQSPKYLFRKEGQNVTLSCEQNLNHDAMYWYRQDPGQGLRLIYYSQIVNDFQKGDIAEGYSVSREKKESFPLTVTSAQKNPTAFYLCASTLFRDRGREGGEPQHFGDGTRLSIL.

V usage is TRBV27 and J usage is TRBJ2-1, with 14 bases matching TRBD2. Germline V CDR1 and CDR2: MNHEY, SMNVEV (reference sequence). CDR3 length: 15 amino acids. V was pared by 5 bases and J by 8 bases, with 5 bases of the junction left unmatched. CDR3 sequence: CASSLQGLAGDEQFF. In DNA form, the CDR3 reads TGTGCCAGCAGTCTCCAGGGACTAGCGGGAGATGAGCAGTTCTTC.

The chain combines TRBV11-1 with TRBJ2-5; D possibly corresponds to TRBD2 (5 bases). The V end was cut by 2 bases, the J end by 0 bases, with 13 bases between. CDR1 is SGHAT, CDR2 FQDESV, per germline (reference sequence). The CDR3 totals 16 residues. The CDR3 DNA reads TGTGCCAGCAGCTTACGAGGGCTTCTGTACCAAGAGACCCAGTACTTC. Its translation: CASSLRGLLYQETQYF.

The V call is TRBV9, the J call TRBJ2-1; D perhaps matches TRBD1 (7 bases). The CDR3 contains 15 residues. The V and J ends lost 2 bases and 3 bases respectively, with 12 bases between them. CDR1 and CDR2 (germline): SGDLS, YYNGEE. The CDR3 DNA reads TGTGCCAGCAGCGTCGGGCAGGGGGGCTACAATGAGCAGTTCTTC. Its protein product is CASSVGQGGYNEQFF.

The chain recombines TRBV5-1 with TRBJ1-2; 9 bases map to TRBD1. Trimming cost V 3 bases and J 3 bases; bases outside gene matches: 3. The CDR3 sequence is 14 residues long. In germline, CDR1 is SGHRS, CDR2 YFSETQ. As DNA, the CDR3 is TGCGCCAGCAGCTACTGGACAGGGGACTATGGCTACACCTTC. Translated: CASSYWTGDYGYTF.

This rearrangement joins TRBV5-1 to TRBJ2-5; 9 nucleotides line up with TRBD2. Trimming took 0 bases from V and 3 from J; bases not matched to a gene: 3. CDR1 is SGHRS, CDR2 YFSETQ, per germline. The length of the CDR3 is 15 residues. The chain's CDR3 is CASSLAASGEETQYF. DNA of the CDR3: TGCGCCAGCAGCTTGGCTGCTAGCGGGGAAGAGACCCAGTACTTC.

The CDR3 sequence is CASSLEGRATEAFF. DNA for the CDR3: TGCGCCAGCAGCCTGGAAGGCAGGGCCACTGAAGCTTTCTTT. J is TRBJ1-1 and V is TRBV5-1; maybe TRBD1 (5 bases). The germline V and J ends were trimmed by 4 bases and 4 bases, with 14 bases remaining between them. Germline V gene data show CDR1 as SGHRS and CDR2 as YFSETQ. The CDR3 loop spans 14 amino acids.